Sequencing of this T cell receptor beta chain was carried out in a study of shared T cell receptors in the human thymus. Germline CDR1 and CDR2: MGHRA and YSYEKL. V dropped 3 bases and J dropped 2; count of bases not matched to a gene: 3. The CDR3 is 15 amino acids. Profiled with immunoSEQ multiplex PCR; TCRdb holds only in-frame clones, not every one. Here the sample spans fewer than 700,000 clones, approximately 87% being singletons. Separately, the same data were catalogued under a study of human thymus T cells. That paper notes: Finnish infants who were healthy and having corrective surgery for congenital heart defects made up the donors. Obtained as resections during corrective heart surgery, the thymus tissue was then studied. V and J genes seemed to be used with bias in thymic and blood repertoires. Thymic TCR repertoires of unrelated people reportedly overlapped highly.

The chain uses TRBV4-1 and TRBJ2-7, with 11 bases aligning to TRBD2. This sequence originates from a boy younger than two with a congenital heart defect. The sequenced sample consisted of thymocytes. The CDR3 loop is CASSQGSGRAYEQYF. Here the CDR3 DNA reads TGCGCCAGCAGCCAGGGTAGCGGGAGGGCCTACGAGCAGTACTTC.